The present T cell receptor (beta chain) was sequenced within a study of identical twins. General study points: A partial confounding effect on zero-insertion analyses could come from invariant MAIT and iNKT cells. The more abundant beta clonotypes in cord blood had fewer insertions, and memory repertoires did not show this.

As regards this clonotype: No antigen is known for it.

Deletions cut 0 bases from V and 1 base from J, with 6 bases between. Germline V gene data show CDR1 as DFQATT and CDR2 as SNEGSKA (reference sequence). The CDR3 has 13 amino acids. Carrying unique molecular identifiers, the cDNA also gained a universal primer site through template switching. Via MiXCR, TCRdb re-called the 5' RACE reads, giving one row per CDR3 protein. The table includes under 900,000 distinct CDR3 sequences, about 12% detected once. Another study also made use of these data, one on yellow fever vaccine responses in identical twins.

The chain employs TRBV20-1 and TRBJ1-1; no definite D call. The receptor was derived from a woman younger than 35 in good health. The specimen sequenced was PBMCs. As DNA, the CDR3 is TGCAGTGCTAGAGATGTACCGAACACTGAAGCTTTCTTT. It codes for CSARDVPNTEAFF.